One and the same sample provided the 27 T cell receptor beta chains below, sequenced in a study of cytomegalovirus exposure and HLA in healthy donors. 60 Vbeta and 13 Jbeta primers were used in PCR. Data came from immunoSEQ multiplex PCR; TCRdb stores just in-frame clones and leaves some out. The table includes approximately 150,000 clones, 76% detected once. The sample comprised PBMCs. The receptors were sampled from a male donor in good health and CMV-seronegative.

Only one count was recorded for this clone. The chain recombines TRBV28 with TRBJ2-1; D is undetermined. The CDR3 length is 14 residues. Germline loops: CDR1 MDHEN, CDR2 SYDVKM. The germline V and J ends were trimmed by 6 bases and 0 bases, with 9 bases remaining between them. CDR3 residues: CASSVASSYNEQFF. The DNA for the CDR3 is TGTGCCAGCAGCGTCGCCAGCTCCTACAATGAGCAGTTCTTC.

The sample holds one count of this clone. The CDR3 loop reads CASSGRRTDYNQPQHF. CDR3 nucleotides: TGTGCCAGCAGTGGGCGGAGGACAGACTACAATCAGCCCCAGCATTTT. This sequence joins TRBV2 and TRBJ1-5; a possible D gene is TRBD1 (6 bases). V lost 4 bases and J lost 3, with 16 bases in between. Germline V gene sequence: CDR1 SNHLY, CDR2 FYNNEI. The CDR3 runs 16 residues.

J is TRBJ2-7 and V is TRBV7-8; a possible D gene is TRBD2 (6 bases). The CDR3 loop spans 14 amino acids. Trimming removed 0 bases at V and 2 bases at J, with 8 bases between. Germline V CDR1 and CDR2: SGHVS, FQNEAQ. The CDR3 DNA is TGTGCCAGCAGCTTAGCGGCGGGGACCTACGAGCAGTACTTC. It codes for CASSLAAGTYEQYF.

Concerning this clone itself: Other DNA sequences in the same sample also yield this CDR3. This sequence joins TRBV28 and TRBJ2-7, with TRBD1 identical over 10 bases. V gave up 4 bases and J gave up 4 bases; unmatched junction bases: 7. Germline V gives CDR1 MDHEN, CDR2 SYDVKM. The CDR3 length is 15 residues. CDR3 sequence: CASSSPGQGKYEQYF. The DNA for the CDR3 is TGTGCCAGCAGTTCTCCGGGACAGGGGAAATACGAGCAGTACTTC. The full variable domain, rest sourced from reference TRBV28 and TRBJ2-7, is DVKVTQSSRYLVKRTGEKVFLECVQDMDHENMFWYRQDPGLGLRLIYFSYDVKMKEKGDIPEGYSVSREKKERFSLILESASTNQTSMYLCASSSPGQGKYEQYFGPGTRLTVT.

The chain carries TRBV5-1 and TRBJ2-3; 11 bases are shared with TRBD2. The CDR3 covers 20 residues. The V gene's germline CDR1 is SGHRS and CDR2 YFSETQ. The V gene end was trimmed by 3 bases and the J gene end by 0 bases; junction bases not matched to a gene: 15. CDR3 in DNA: TGCGCCAGCAGCTCGGGAGCCCTGGGACTAGCGGCGGCTAGCACAGATACGCAGTATTTT. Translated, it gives CASSSGALGLAAASTDTQYF. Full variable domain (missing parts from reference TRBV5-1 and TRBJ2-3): KAGVTQTPRYLIKTRGQQVTLSCSPISGHRSVSWYQQTPGQGLQFLFEYFSETQRNKGNFPGRFSGRQFSNSRSEMNVSTLELGDSALYLCASSSGALGLAAASTDTQYFGPGTRLTVL.

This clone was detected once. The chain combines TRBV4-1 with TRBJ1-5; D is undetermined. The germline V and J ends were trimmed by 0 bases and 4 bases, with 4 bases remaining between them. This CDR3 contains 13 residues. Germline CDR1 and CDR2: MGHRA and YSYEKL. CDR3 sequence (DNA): TGCGCCAGCAGCCAAGACAGAAATCAGCCCCAGCATTTT. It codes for CASSQDRNQPQHF.

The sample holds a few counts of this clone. The CDR3 loop reads CASSPTDSAYEQYF. The CDR3 DNA reads as TGTGCCAGCTCACCTACAGATTCCGCCTACGAGCAGTACTTC. The chain employs TRBV18 and TRBJ2-7, with no clear D. CDR1 is KGHSH and CDR2 is LQKENI in the germline V gene. The CDR3 has 14 residues. The germline V and J ends were trimmed by 3 bases and 2 bases, with 11 bases remaining between them.

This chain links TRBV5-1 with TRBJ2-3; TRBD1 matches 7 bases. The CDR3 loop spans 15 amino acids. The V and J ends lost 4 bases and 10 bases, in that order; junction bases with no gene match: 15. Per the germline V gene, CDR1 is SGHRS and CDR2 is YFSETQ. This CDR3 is CASSKRTGTAASQYF. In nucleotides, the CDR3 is TGCGCCAGCAGCAAGCGGACAGGCACCGCCGCATCGCAGTATTTT.

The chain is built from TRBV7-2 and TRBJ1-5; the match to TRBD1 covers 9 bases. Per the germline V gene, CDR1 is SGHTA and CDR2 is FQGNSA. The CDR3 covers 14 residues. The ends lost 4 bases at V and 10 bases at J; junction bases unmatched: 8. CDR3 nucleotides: TGTGCCAGCAGCTACCCCGGACAGGGGCCCCCCCAGCATTTT. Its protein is CASSYPGQGPPQHF.

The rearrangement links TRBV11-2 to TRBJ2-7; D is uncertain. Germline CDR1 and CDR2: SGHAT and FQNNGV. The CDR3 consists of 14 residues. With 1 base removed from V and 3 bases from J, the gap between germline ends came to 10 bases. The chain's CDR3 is CASSLVYDFYEQYF. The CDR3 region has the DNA TGTGCCAGCAGCTTAGTCTATGACTTCTACGAGCAGTACTTC.

CDR3 DNA sequence: TGTGCCAGCAGTGATACAGGGTCTGGGGCCAACGTCCTGACTTTC. Translating it yields CASSDTGSGANVLTF. The rearrangement joins TRBV6-4 to TRBJ2-6, with a possible D match to TRBD1 (6 bases). The CDR3 has 15 residues. Per germline, CDR1 MRHNA and CDR2 SNTAGT. The germline V and J ends were trimmed by 3 bases and 1 base, with 7 bases remaining between them.

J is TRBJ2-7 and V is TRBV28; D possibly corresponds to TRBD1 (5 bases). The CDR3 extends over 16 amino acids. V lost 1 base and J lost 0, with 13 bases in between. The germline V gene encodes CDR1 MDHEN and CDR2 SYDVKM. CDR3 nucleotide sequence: TGTGCCAGCAGTTTATTTCCAGGGTCGACCTCCTACGAGCAGTACTTC. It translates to CASSLFPGSTSYEQYF.

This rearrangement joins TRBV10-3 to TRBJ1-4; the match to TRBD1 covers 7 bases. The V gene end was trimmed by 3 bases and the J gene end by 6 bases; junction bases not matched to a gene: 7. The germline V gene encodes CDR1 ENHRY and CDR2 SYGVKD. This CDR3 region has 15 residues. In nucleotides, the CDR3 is TGTGCCATCAGTGACGGCCTACAGGGGCATGAAAAACTGTTTTTT. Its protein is CAISDGLQGHEKLFF.

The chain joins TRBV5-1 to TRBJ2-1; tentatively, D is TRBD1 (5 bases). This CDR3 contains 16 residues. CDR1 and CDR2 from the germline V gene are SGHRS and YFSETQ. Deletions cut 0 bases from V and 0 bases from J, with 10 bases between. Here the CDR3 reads CASSLGGHSSYNEQFF. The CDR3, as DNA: TGCGCCAGCAGCTTGGGGGGCCACAGCTCCTACAATGAGCAGTTCTTC.

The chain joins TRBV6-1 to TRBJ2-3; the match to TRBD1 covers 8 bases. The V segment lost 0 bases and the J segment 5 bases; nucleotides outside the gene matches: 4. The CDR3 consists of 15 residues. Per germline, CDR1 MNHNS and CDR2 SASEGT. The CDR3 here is CASSEAAGGEDTQYF. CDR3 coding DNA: TGTGCCAGCAGTGAAGCAGCAGGGGGCGAAGATACGCAGTATTTT.

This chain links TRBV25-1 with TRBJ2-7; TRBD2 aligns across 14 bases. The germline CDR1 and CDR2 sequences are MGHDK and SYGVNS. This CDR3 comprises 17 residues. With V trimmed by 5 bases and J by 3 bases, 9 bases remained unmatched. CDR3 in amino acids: CASSHGTSGGPDYEQYF. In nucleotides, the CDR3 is TGTGCCAGCAGTCACGGGACTAGCGGGGGTCCCGACTACGAGCAGTACTTC.

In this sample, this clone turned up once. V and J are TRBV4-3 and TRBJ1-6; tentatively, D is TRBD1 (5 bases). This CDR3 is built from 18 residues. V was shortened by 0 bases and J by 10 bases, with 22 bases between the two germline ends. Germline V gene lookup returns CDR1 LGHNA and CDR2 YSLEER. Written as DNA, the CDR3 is TGCGCCAGCAGCCAAGATCTACTTGTACCGGGAGGGGAATCACCCCTCCACTTT. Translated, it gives CASSQDLLVPGGESPLHF.

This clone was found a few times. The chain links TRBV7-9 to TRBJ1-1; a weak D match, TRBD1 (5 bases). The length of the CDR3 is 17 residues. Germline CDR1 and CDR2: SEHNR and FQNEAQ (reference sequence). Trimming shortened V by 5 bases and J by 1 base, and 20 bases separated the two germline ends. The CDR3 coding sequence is TGTGCCAGCAGCCCACGGCCGGACGGGGGGGGGAACACTGAAGCTTTCTTT. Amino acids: CASSPRPDGGGNTEAFF.

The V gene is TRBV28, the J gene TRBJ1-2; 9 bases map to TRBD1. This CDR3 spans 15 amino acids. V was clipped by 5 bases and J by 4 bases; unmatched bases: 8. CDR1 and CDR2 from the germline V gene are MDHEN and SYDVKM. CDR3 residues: CASSPTGGGGYGYTF. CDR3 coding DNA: TGTGCCAGCAGTCCCACAGGGGGCGGGGGCTATGGCTACACCTTC.

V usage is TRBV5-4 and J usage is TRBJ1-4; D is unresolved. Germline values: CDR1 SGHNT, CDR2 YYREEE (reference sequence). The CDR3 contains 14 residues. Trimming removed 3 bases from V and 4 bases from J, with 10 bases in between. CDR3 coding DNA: TGTGCCAGCAGCTCGACATCCGGTAATGAAAAACTGTTTTTT. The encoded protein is CASSSTSGNEKLFF.

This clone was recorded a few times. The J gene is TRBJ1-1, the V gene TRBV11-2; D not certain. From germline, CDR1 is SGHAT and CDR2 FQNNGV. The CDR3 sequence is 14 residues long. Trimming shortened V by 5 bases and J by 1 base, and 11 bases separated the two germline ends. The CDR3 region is CASSLLGPNTEAFF. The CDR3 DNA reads TGTGCCAGCAGCCTACTTGGGCCGAACACTGAAGCTTTCTTT.

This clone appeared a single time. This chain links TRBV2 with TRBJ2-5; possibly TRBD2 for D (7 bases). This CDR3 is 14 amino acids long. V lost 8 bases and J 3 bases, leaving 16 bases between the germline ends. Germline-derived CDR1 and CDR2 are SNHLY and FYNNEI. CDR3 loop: CASLLGGAKETQYF. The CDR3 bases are TGTGCCAGCTTACTTGGGGGGGCCAAAGAGACCCAGTACTTC.

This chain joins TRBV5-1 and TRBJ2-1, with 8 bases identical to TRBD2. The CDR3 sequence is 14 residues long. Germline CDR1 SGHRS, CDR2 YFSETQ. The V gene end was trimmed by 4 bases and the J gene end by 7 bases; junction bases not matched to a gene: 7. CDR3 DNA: TGCGCCAGCAGCGGGACTAGGACGGGTAATGAGCAGTTCTTC. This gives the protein CASSGTRTGNEQFF. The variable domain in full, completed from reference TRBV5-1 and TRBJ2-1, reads KAGVTQTPRYLIKTRGQQVTLSCSPISGHRSVSWYQQTPGQGLQFLFEYFSETQRNKGNFPGRFSGRQFSNSRSEMNVSTLELGDSALYLCASSGTRTGNEQFFGPGTRLTVL.

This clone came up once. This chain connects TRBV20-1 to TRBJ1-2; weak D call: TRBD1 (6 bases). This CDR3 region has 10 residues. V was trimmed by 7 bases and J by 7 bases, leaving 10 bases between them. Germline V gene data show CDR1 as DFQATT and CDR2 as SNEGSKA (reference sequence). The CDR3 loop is CSGRGTGYTF. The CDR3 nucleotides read TGCAGTGGCAGGGGAACTGGCTACACCTTC.

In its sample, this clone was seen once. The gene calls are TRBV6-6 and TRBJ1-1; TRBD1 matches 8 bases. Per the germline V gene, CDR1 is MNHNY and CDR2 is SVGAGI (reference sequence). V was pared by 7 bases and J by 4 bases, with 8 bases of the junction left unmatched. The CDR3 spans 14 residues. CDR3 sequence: CASNSGGLSTEAFF. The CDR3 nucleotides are TGTGCCAGCAATTCAGGGGGCTTATCCACTGAAGCTTTCTTT.

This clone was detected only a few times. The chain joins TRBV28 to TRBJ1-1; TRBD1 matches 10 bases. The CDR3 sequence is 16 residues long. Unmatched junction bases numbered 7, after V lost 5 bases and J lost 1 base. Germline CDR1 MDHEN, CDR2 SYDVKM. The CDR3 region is CASSPTGGAGNTEAFF. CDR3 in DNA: TGTGCCAGCAGTCCGACAGGGGGCGCTGGGAACACTGAAGCTTTCTTT.

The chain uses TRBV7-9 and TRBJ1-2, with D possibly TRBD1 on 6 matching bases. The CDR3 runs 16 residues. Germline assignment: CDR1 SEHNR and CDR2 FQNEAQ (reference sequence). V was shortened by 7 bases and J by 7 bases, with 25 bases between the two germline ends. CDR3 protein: CASTMMDSLILSGYTF. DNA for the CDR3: TGTGCCAGCACCATGATGGACAGCCTAATTCTCTCTGGCTACACCTTC.